Reported below is one T cell receptor beta chain. The record originates from a study of blood T cell repertoires in COVID-19. Study-level information: Samples taken during acute and convalescent COVID-19 were collected in the United States, Italy and Spain. T cells, B-cell-depleted T cells, or PBMCs provided the cDNA or gDNA that served as material.

Germline loops: CDR1 SGHTA, CDR2 FQGNSA. V was shortened by 5 bases and J by 5 bases, with 10 bases between the two germline ends. The CDR3 length is 13 residues. Authors' analysis steps: It was from reference gene primer amplification that nucleated cell counts were estimated. TCRdb's table, derived via immunoSEQ multiplex PCR, lists solely in-frame clones and lacks some. V and J calls and clone size are given by that table; D and trimming were obtained from the DNA. The table includes fewer than 70,000 clones, around nine tenths detected once. The TCR sequence derives from a human donor in a cohort sampled during active COVID-19. The chain links TRBV7-2 to TRBJ1-5; D possibly corresponds to TRBD1 (5 bases). Sample: peripheral blood. In DNA form, the CDR3 reads TGTGCCAGCAGCCTCAGGGTGGATCAGCCCCAGCATTTT. Its translation is CASSLRVDQPQHF.